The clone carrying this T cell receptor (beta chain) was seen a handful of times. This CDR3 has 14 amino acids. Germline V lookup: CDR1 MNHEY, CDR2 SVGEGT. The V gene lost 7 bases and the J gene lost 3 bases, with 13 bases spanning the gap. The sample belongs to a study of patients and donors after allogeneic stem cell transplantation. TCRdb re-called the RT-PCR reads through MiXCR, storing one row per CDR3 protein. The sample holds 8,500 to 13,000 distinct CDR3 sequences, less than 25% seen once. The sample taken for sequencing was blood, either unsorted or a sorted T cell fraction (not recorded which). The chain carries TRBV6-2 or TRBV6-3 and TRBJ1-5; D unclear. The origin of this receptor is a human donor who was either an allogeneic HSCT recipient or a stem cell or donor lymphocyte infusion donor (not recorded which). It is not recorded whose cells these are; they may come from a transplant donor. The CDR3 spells CASNPGLYNQPQHF. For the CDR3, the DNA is TGTGCCAGCAACCCGGGTCTCTACAATCAGCCCCAGCATTTT.